The clone carrying this T cell receptor (beta chain) was detected ten times or more. Its target is not known. Amplification targeted the TCR beta CDR3 regions, with RNA transcripts as the source material. A first-round RT-PCR used HTBI primers, followed by a second-round multiplex PCR. TCRdb re-called the multiplex PCR reads with MiXCR, one entry per CDR3 protein. Of 300,000 to 400,000 distinct CDR3 sequences detected, about a sixth appear once; the ten largest clones hold about 2.4%. Clinicians made diagnoses from clinical symptoms, serum thyroxine, TRAb, thyroid ultrasound and orbital computed tomography. This CDR3 has 14 residues. V shed 2 bases and J 2 bases; nucleotides not matched to a gene: 6. Germline CDR1 is GTSNPN and CDR2 is SVGIG (reference sequence). This entry is derived from a study of Graves' ophthalmopathy and Graves' hyperthyroidism. Findings of the study overall: A classifier, a 13-signature model, separated ophthalmopathy from stable hyperthyroidism with more than 85% sensitivity and roughly 80% specificity. Among expanded thyroid clonotypes above 0.001 frequency, most also occurred in blood. At just under 71% sensitivity and approximately 78% specificity, the model predicted progression of the ophthalmopathy.

The sequenced sample was peripheral blood. The clonotype comes from an adult woman with stable Graves' hyperthyroidism. The chain couples TRBV30 to TRBJ2-7, with 7 bases identical to TRBD1. The CDR3 DNA follows: TGTGCCTGGAGTAGCGCAGGGGGTCCCTACGAGCAGTACTTC. It encodes CAWSSAGGPYEQYF.